Listed here are 28 T cell receptor beta chains from one sample, sequenced in a study of T-cell memory formation after mild COVID-19. One entry per CDR3 protein, called by TCRdb with MiXCR from the 5' RACE reads. The table lists fewer than 400,000 distinct CDR3 sequences, 10% to 15% of them singletons, with about a fifth in the top ten. Specimen: PBMCs or a T cell subset sorted from them (not recorded which). The receptors derive from a man aged 18 to 30 who had mild COVID-19 (a few samples of this study predate the infection). Cell type and time point are not known.

The chain is built from TRBV15 and TRBJ2-7; perhaps TRBD2 as D (6 bases). Trimming removed 1 base from V and 2 bases from J, with 12 bases in between. The CDR3 contains 15 residues. In germline, CDR1 is LNHNV, CDR2 YYDKDF (reference sequence). This chain's CDR3 is CATSRVRDGAYEQYF. CDR3 nucleotides: TGTGCCACCAGCAGAGTGCGGGACGGCGCCTACGAGCAGTACTTC. The variable domain in full, completed from reference TRBV15 and TRBJ2-7, reads DAMVIQNPRYQVTQFGKPVTLSCSQTLNHNVMYWYQQKSSQAPKLLFHYYDKDFNNEADTPDNFQSRRPNTSFCFLDIRSPGLGDTAMYLCATSRVRDGAYEQYFGPGTRLTVT.

This clonotype showed up many times. The chain couples TRBV5-5 to TRBJ2-2; TRBD2 is a possible D gene (6 bases). Germline V gene data show CDR1 as SGHKS and CDR2 as YYEKEE (reference sequence). The CDR3 is 13 amino acids. Trimming left V 2 bases short and J 7 bases short, with 9 bases between. The CDR3 DNA reads as TGTGCCAGCAGCTTCGGGGGTATCGGGGAGCTGTTTTTT. Its protein product is CASSFGGIGELFF.

Only a few counts were recorded for this clonotype. V usage is TRBV28 and J usage is TRBJ2-3; unclear D gene. Per the germline V gene, CDR1 is MDHEN and CDR2 is SYDVKM. With 4 bases removed from V and 10 bases from J, the gap between germline ends came to 15 bases. This CDR3 is built from 13 residues. CDR3 sequence (DNA): TGTGCCAGCAGTTCCCAAACCCAGGTGGCGCAGTATTTT. Translation gives CASSSQTQVAQYF.

This chain joins TRBV10-3 and TRBJ2-2; TRBD2 is a possible D gene (6 bases). The CDR3 consists of 16 residues. Germline CDR1 reads ENHRY; CDR2 reads SYGVKD. Trimming removed 0 bases from V and 4 bases from J, with 12 bases in between. CDR3 protein: CAISESWRGSTGELFF. In DNA, the CDR3 is TGTGCCATCAGTGAGTCGTGGAGGGGTAGCACCGGGGAGCTGTTTTTT.

This clonotype was picked up a small number of times. The chain links TRBV5-1 to TRBJ2-1; D gene ambiguous. V shed 0 bases and J shed 9 bases, with 13 bases lying between them. Germline V gene sequence: CDR1 SGHRS, CDR2 YFSETQ. The length of the CDR3 is 14 residues. The CDR3 here is CASSLVVGLSEQFF. The CDR3 nucleotides are TGCGCCAGCAGCTTGGTCGTAGGGTTAAGTGAGCAGTTCTTC.

The V gene is TRBV20-1, the J gene TRBJ1-2, with D maybe TRBD1 (5 bases). Trimming stripped 6 bases from V and 4 bases from J, with 15 bases between. Germline V gene data show CDR1 as DFQATT and CDR2 as SNEGSKA (reference sequence). The CDR3 is 13 amino acids. CDR3 nucleotide sequence: TGCAGTGCAGCAGGAGGGGTGATCTATGGCTACACCTTC. It encodes CSAAGGVIYGYTF.

This clonotype was found a few times. The V and J genes are TRBV28 and TRBJ2-7; perhaps TRBD2 as D (6 bases). Trimming took 4 bases from V and 1 from J, leaving 14 bases between them. Germline V gene sequence: CDR1 MDHEN, CDR2 SYDVKM. The CDR3 is 15 residues long. The CDR3 DNA is TGTGCCAGCAGTTCCCCCGCGGGACCTTCCTACGAGCAGTACGTC. Amino acids: CASSSPAGPSYEQYV.

A few counts support this clonotype. In DNA, the CDR3 is TGTGCCAGCAGCCAATTTGAGCGGCCAAGCACAGATACGCAGTATTTT. Amino acid sequence: CASSQFERPSTDTQYF. V gene TRBV3-1 combines with J gene TRBJ2-3; weak D call: TRBD2 (5 bases). The CDR3 covers 16 residues. The V gene lost 2 bases and the J gene lost 0 bases, with 12 bases spanning the gap. Germline V gene lookup returns CDR1 LGHDT and CDR2 YNNKEL (reference sequence).

This rearrangement joins TRBV9 to TRBJ2-2, with unresolved D. Germline assignment: CDR1 SGDLS and CDR2 YYNGEE. Trimming took 0 bases from V and 3 from J, leaving 12 bases between them. The CDR3 is made up of 16 amino acids. The chain's CDR3 is CASSVAGRSYTGELFF. The CDR3 nucleotides read TGTGCCAGCAGCGTAGCTGGACGGAGTTACACCGGGGAGCTGTTTTTT.

This clonotype was observed a few times. V gene TRBV4-3 combines with J gene TRBJ1-5, with a possible D match to TRBD1 (5 bases). The CDR3 has 15 residues. V gave up 0 bases and J gave up 5 bases, with 11 bases separating them. CDR1 and CDR2 from the germline V gene are LGHNA and YSLEER. CDR3 loop: CASSQDRAGHQPQHF. The CDR3 DNA reads as TGCGCCAGCAGCCAAGATAGGGCAGGGCATCAGCCCCAGCATTTT.

This clonotype was recorded a few times. V is TRBV27 and J is TRBJ1-2; D is possibly TRBD1 (5 bases). The CDR3 contains 15 residues. Germline values: CDR1 MNHEY, CDR2 SMNVEV (reference sequence). The V end was cut by 3 bases, the J end by 6 bases, with 17 bases between. The CDR3 DNA reads TGTGCCAGCAGTTTCCGGTATCGGGGGATCGATGGCTACACCTTC. Its translation: CASSFRYRGIDGYTF.

This clonotype was detected many times. The chain uses TRBV7-3 and TRBJ2-1; tentative D call: TRBD2 (6 bases). Trimming took 5 bases from V and 5 from J, leaving 16 bases between them. Germline values: CDR1 SGHTA, CDR2 FQGTGA. The CDR3 runs 15 residues. The CDR3 reads CASSPLGGSNNEQFF. For the CDR3, the DNA is TGTGCCAGCAGCCCCCTCGGAGGGTCTAACAATGAGCAGTTCTTC.

This clonotype occurred a few times. The chain employs TRBV12-3 or TRBV12-4 and TRBJ2-6; 7 bases are shared with TRBD1. The CDR3 is made up of 13 amino acids. Unmatched junction bases numbered 5, after V lost 5 bases and J lost 10 bases. The CDR3 DNA is TGTGCCAGCAGTCCCTCCAGGGGGAACGTCCTGACTTTC. Its protein product is CASSPSRGNVLTF.

This clonotype was recorded a few times. Relative to the germline gene, one junction end is altered; a read error may explain this. J is TRBJ2-1 and V is TRBV6-2 or TRBV6-3, with 7 bases that match TRBD2. CDR1 and CDR2 from the germline V gene are MNHEY and SVGEGT. The CDR3 has 13 amino acids. Here the CDR3 reads CASSLYRLAELFF. CDR3 nucleotide sequence: TGTGCCAGCAGTCTGTACCGACTAGCTGAGCTGTTCTTC.

This clonotype was detected a few times. One end of the junction is discordant with germline, which a read error may explain. V gene TRBV7-2 combines with J gene TRBJ2-4, with D maybe TRBD2 (6 bases). The CDR3 extends over 11 amino acids. Per germline, CDR1 SGHTA and CDR2 FQGNSA. CDR3 nucleotide sequence: TGTGCCAGCAGCTCCCTGGAGGGGAAGGAATTC. Encoded protein: CASSSLEGKEF.

This clonotype was detected once. V is TRBV6-2 or TRBV6-3 and J is TRBJ2-7, with D uncertain. This CDR3 is 14 amino acids long. The V gene lost 3 bases and the J gene lost 0 bases, with 9 bases spanning the gap. Germline assignment: CDR1 MNHEY and CDR2 SVGEGT. The CDR3 coding sequence is TGTGCCAGCAGTTATTTGCCAGGCTCCTACGAGCAGTACGTC. Protein sequence: CASSYLPGSYEQYV.

The V call is TRBV7-3, the J call TRBJ2-3, with 10 bases identical to TRBD2. The germline V gene has CDR1 SGHTA and CDR2 FQGTGA. CDR3 length: 15 amino acids. V lost 5 bases to trimming and J lost 6 bases; unmatched junction nucleotides: 8. For the CDR3, the DNA is TGTGCCAGCAGCCTGAGACTAGCGGGTGGTGATACGCAGTATTTT. It yields the protein CASSLRLAGGDTQYF.

This clonotype has a handful of counts. The chain links TRBV9 to TRBJ2-1; D might be TRBD1 (6 bases). Trimming pared 0 bases from V and 2 bases from J, leaving 9 bases between. CDR1 is SGDLS and CDR2 is YYNGEE in the germline V gene. CDR3 length: 15 amino acids. CDR3 loop: CASSVDGTTYNEQFF. CDR3 bases: TGTGCCAGCAGCGTAGATGGGACAACCTACAATGAGCAGTTCTTC. Looking up the rest from reference TRBV9 and TRBJ2-1 gives the full variable domain: DSGVTQTPKHLITATGQRVTLRCSPRSGDLSVYWYQQSLDQGLQFLIQYYNGEERAKGNILERFSAQQFPDLHSELNLSSLELGDSALYFCASSVDGTTYNEQFFGPGTRLTVL.

Of note for this clonotype: Lacking the conserved final phenylalanine or tryptophan, this CDR3 likely reflects a read error. The V and J genes are TRBV2 and TRBJ2-7, with D uncertain. V lost 8 bases, J lost 6 bases, and 8 bases lay in between. Germline V lookup: CDR1 SNHLY, CDR2 FYNNEI. This CDR3 is 10 amino acids long. The CDR3 loop reads CASVSVEQYL. The CDR3 DNA sequence: TGTGCCAGCGTGAGTGTCGAGCAGTACTTA.

The rearrangement uses TRBV5-1 and TRBJ1-1; D unresolved. V was cut by 4 bases and J by 1 base, with 11 bases left in between. The CDR3 has 14 amino acids. Germline V gives CDR1 SGHRS, CDR2 YFSETQ. CDR3 nucleotides: TGCGCCAGCAGCCCGGATACATGGAACACTGAAGCTTTCTTT. Encoded protein: CASSPDTWNTEAFF.

This clonotype was counted many times. V and J are TRBV5-6 and TRBJ1-6; D is perhaps TRBD1 (6 bases). The germline V gene encodes CDR1 SGHDT and CDR2 YYEEEE. V dropped 5 bases and J dropped 5 bases, with 14 bases sitting between them. The CDR3 has 15 amino acids. The CDR3 spells CASSYTDRNNSPLHF. CDR3 in DNA: TGTGCCAGCAGTTACACGGACAGAAATAATTCACCCCTCCACTTT.

The table lists this clonotype with a few counts. The chain has TRBV28 and TRBJ2-1; no firm D call. Germline lookup yields CDR1 MDHEN and CDR2 SYDVKM. The CDR3 totals 15 residues. V lost 1 base and J lost 5, with 12 bases in between. CDR3 nucleotides: TGTGCCAGCAGTTTATATCCGCAGGCCAACAATGAGCAGTTCTTC. It codes for CASSLYPQANNEQFF. Supplemented by reference TRBV28 and TRBJ2-1, the full variable domain reads DVKVTQSSRYLVKRTGEKVFLECVQDMDHENMFWYRQDPGLGLRLIYFSYDVKMKEKGDIPEGYSVSREKKERFSLILESASTNQTSMYLCASSLYPQANNEQFFGPGTRLTVL.

The sample holds many counts of this clonotype. This sequence joins TRBV7-2 and TRBJ2-5; D is undetermined. CDR3 length equals 11 residues. Trimming left V 11 bases short and J 3 bases short, with 10 bases between. Germline CDR1 and CDR2: SGHTA and FQGNSA. CDR3 in amino acids: CASSAEETQYF. The CDR3 nucleotides read TGTGCCTCCTCTGCGGAAGAGACCCAGTACTTC.

V gene TRBV7-3 combines with J gene TRBJ2-7, with D possibly TRBD1 on 6 matching bases. V dropped 7 bases and J dropped 5 bases, with 27 bases sitting between them. Germline CDR1 and CDR2: SGHTA and FQGTGA. The CDR3 runs to 17 residues. The CDR3 loop reads CASTLRGGGYRVHEQYV. For the CDR3, the DNA is TGTGCCAGCACTCTCAGGGGTGGCGGCTACAGGGTCCACGAGCAGTACGTC.

This rearrangement joins TRBV27 to TRBJ1-2; TRBD1 might be the D (6 bases). The germline V gene has CDR1 MNHEY and CDR2 SMNVEV (reference sequence). Trimming stripped 5 bases from V and 8 bases from J, with 15 bases between. The CDR3 contains 13 residues. The CDR3 nucleotides read TGTGCCAGCAGTATTACAGGGCGGAACGGCTACACCTTC. Protein sequence: CASSITGRNGYTF.

The J gene is TRBJ1-5, the V gene TRBV7-2; 7 bases are shared with TRBD1. V dropped 1 base and J dropped 4; count of bases not matched to a gene: 10. The CDR3 sequence is 17 residues long. From germline, CDR1 is SGHTA and CDR2 FQGNSA. CDR3 amino acids: CASSLGFDRADNQPQHF. CDR3 DNA: TGTGCCAGCAGCTTAGGTTTCGACAGGGCCGATAATCAGCCCCAGCATTTT.

CDR3 amino acids: CASQDRNTEAFF. CDR3 DNA: TGTGCCAGCCAAGACCGGAACACTGAAGCTTTCTTT. V usage is TRBV5-4 and J usage is TRBJ1-1; D remains unclear. V was clipped by 7 bases and J by 1 base, with 8 bases between them. Germline CDR1 reads SGHNT; CDR2 reads YYREEE (reference sequence). The CDR3 covers 12 residues.

In its sample, this clonotype was seen a few times. V gene TRBV6-6 combines with J gene TRBJ2-7; D is possibly TRBD1 or TRBD2 (5 bases each). The germline CDR1 and CDR2 sequences are MNHNY and SVGAGI (reference sequence). The CDR3 is 16 amino acids. With 6 bases removed from V and 2 bases from J, the gap between germline ends came to 20 bases. The CDR3 reads CASSSRLRGHTYEQYF. In DNA, the CDR3 is TGTGCCAGCAGCTCCCGTTTGAGGGGCCATACCTACGAGCAGTACTTC.